The 11 T cell receptor beta chains in this list originate from one sample, sequenced in a study of blood T cell repertoires in COVID-19. Data came from immunoSEQ multiplex PCR; TCRdb stores just in-frame clones and leaves some out. Of 250,000 to 400,000 clones listed, about 90% were seen once; the top ten hold 2.5% to 3%. Sequences were obtained from peripheral blood. The receptors originated from a young woman with COVID-19, enrolled during active disease.

This clone was seen a handful of times. V and J are TRBV27 and TRBJ2-7, with TRBD2 matching over 7 bases. The CDR3 sequence is 15 residues long. The V segment lost 6 bases and the J segment 2 bases; nucleotides outside the gene matches: 10. Germline CDR1 reads MNHEY; CDR2 reads SMNVEV (reference sequence). CDR3 residues: CASRRDYERTYEQYF. The CDR3 DNA reads TGTGCCAGCAGACGGGACTACGAAAGAACCTACGAGCAGTACTTC.

This clone was counted between two and nine times. J is TRBJ1-6 and V is TRBV25-1; perhaps TRBD1 as D (6 bases). CDR1 is MGHDK and CDR2 is SYGVNS in the germline V gene. CDR3 length: 13 residues. V was clipped by 3 bases and J by 10 bases, with 10 bases between them. DNA for the CDR3: TGTGCCAGCAGTGAGCTCAGGGGATCACCCCTCCACTTT. Its protein is CASSELRGSPLHF.

The J gene is TRBJ1-2, the V gene TRBV5-1; TRBD1 agrees at 8 bases. V trimming: 4 bases; J trimming: 7 bases; junction bases outside the gene matches: 15. The CDR3 is made up of 16 amino acids. The germline V gene has CDR1 SGHRS and CDR2 YFSETQ. The CDR3 DNA reads as TGCGCCAGCAGCCCCCACGCAGGGGGCGAGGTGGGTGGCTACACCTTC. Its translation: CASSPHAGGEVGGYTF.

The rearrangement uses TRBV7-9 and TRBJ1-4; D is perhaps TRBD1 (6 bases). The germline V gene has CDR1 SEHNR and CDR2 FQNEAQ (reference sequence). CDR3 length: 15 amino acids. V dropped 5 bases and J dropped 5 bases, with 15 bases sitting between them. CDR3 protein: CASSGTGHLNEKLFF. CDR3 DNA: TGTGCCAGCAGCGGAACGGGACACCTAAATGAAAAACTGTTTTTT.

A single count supports this clone. The rearrangement links TRBV29-1 to TRBJ2-1, with TRBD2 matching 7 bases. This CDR3 comprises 14 residues. CDR1 SQVTM and CDR2 ANQGSEA come from the germline V gene. The CDR3 here is CRVLSGGSINEQFF. The CDR3 coding sequence is TGCAGGGTTTTGAGTGGCGGGAGTATAAATGAGCAGTTCTTC.

The chain is built from TRBV5-4 and TRBJ1-1, with D perhaps matching TRBD1 (6 bases). Germline CDR1 is SGHNT and CDR2 is YYREEE (reference sequence). There are 14 residues in the CDR3. V lost 4 bases and J 0 bases, leaving 10 bases between the germline ends. CDR3 sequence reads: CASSGGQLNTEAFF. CDR3 nucleotide sequence: TGTGCCAGCAGCGGGGGACAACTGAACACTGAAGCTTTCTTT.

The chain combines TRBV5-1 with TRBJ2-7, with a weak D call TRBD1 (6 bases). CDR3 length equals 13 residues. V dropped 4 bases and J dropped 1 base, with 9 bases sitting between them. Germline-derived CDR1 and CDR2 are SGHRS and YFSETQ. This CDR3 reads CASSAGQSYEQYF. The CDR3 region has the DNA TGCGCCAGCAGCGCCGGACAGTCCTACGAGCAGTACTTC.

The chain joins TRBV3-1 (or the pseudogene TRBV3-2) to TRBJ2-5; 11 positions agree with TRBD1. V gave up 3 bases and J gave up 5 bases; unmatched junction bases: 11. The CDR3 loop spans 17 amino acids. Germline CDR1 LGHDT, CDR2 YNNKEL (reference sequence). The CDR3 loop is CASSHIRTGGVGETQYF. The CDR3 DNA reads as TGTGCCAGCAGCCATATACGGACAGGGGGCGTGGGGGAGACCCAGTACTTC.

The chain uses TRBV27 and TRBJ2-2; perhaps TRBD2 as D (5 bases). Germline CDR1 and CDR2: MNHEY and SMNVEV (reference sequence). CDR3 length: 19 residues. The V end was cut by 6 bases, the J end by 6 bases, with 29 bases between. The DNA of the CDR3 is TGTGCCAGCAGCCGAGAGGGCAGCGCCTTCTTCCCTCCCGCCGGGGAGCTGTTTTTT. Its protein product is CASSREGSAFFPPAGELFF.

The chain carries TRBV19 and TRBJ2-3, with 8 bases fitting TRBD1. Germline V gene data show CDR1 as LNHDA and CDR2 as SQIVND (reference sequence). The CDR3 has 15 amino acids. Trimming took 3 bases from V and 6 from J; bases not matched to a gene: 8. The CDR3 sequence is CASSIGTGAGDTQYF. The CDR3 region has the DNA TGTGCCAGTAGTATCGGGACAGGCGCAGGGGATACGCAGTATTTT.

The chain combines TRBV19 with TRBJ2-7, with TRBD1 identical over 11 bases. The V gene's germline CDR1 is LNHDA and CDR2 SQIVND (reference sequence). After removal of 6 bases from V and 3 bases from J, the junction contained 4 bases not matched to a gene. The CDR3 runs 14 residues. This CDR3 is CASRRGQGDYEQYF. CDR3 DNA sequence: TGTGCCAGTAGGCGGGGACAGGGGGACTACGAGCAGTACTTC.